This T cell receptor beta chain was captured in a study of preoperative IRX-2 immunotherapy in early breast cancer. Sequenced by immunoSEQ multiplex PCR; TCRdb stores in-frame clones only, minus some. The sample has under 35,000 clones, 82% seen once. The CDR3 length is 14 residues. The germline V gene has CDR1 MNHNS and CDR2 SASEGT. This clone was found a few times. The junction differs from germline at one of its ends, possibly a read error. Sample treatment: preoperative locoregional IRX-2 cytokine immunotherapy. This phase Ib study tested locoregional IRX-2 cytokine immunotherapy given before surgery.

V gene TRBV6-1 combines with J gene TRBJ1-2; weak D call: TRBD1 (5 bases). The receptor was derived from a human donor with breast cancer. This material was collected from a patient treated with IRX-2 immunotherapy. CDR3 residues: CASSEVRGSYGYTF. The CDR3 DNA reads TGTGCCAGCAGTGAAGTGCGGGGGTCCTATGGCTACACTTTC.